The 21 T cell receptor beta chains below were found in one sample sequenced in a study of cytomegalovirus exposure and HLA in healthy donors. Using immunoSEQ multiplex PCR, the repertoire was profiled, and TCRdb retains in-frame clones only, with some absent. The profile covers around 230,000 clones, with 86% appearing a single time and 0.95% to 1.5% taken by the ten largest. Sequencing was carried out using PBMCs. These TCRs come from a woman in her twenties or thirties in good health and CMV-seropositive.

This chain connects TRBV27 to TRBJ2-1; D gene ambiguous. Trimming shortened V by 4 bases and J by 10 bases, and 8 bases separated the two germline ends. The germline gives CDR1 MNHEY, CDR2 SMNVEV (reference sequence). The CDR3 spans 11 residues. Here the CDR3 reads CASSYLSEQFF. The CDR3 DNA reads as TGTGCCAGCAGTTACTTATCCGAGCAGTTCTTC.

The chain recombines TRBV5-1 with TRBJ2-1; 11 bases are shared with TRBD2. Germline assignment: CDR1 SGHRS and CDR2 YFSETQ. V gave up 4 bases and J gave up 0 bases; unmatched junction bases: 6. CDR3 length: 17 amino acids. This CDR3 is CASSHGTSGNSYNEQFF. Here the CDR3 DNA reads TGCGCCAGCAGCCACGGGACTAGCGGAAACTCCTACAATGAGCAGTTCTTC.

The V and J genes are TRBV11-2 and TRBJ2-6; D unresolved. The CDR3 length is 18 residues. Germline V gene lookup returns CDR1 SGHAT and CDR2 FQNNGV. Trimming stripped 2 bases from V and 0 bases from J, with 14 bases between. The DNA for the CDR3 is TGTGCCAGCAGCTTACTACGTTCCTCGGGCTCTGGGGCCAACGTCCTGACTTTC. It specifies CASSLLRSSGSGANVLTF.

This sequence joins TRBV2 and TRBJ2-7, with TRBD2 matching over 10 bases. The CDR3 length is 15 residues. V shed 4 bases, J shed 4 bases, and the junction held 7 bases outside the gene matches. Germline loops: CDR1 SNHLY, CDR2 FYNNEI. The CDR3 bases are TGTGCCAGCAGTGCCCCGGGACTAGCGTTATACGAGCAGTACTTC. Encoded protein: CASSAPGLALYEQYF.

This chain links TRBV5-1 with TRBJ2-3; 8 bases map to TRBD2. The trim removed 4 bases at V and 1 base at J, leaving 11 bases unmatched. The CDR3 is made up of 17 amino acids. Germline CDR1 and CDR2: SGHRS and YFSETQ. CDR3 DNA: TGCGCCAGCAGCAGGACTAGCAGCCCAATGGGCACAGATACGCAGTATTTT. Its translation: CASSRTSSPMGTDTQYF.

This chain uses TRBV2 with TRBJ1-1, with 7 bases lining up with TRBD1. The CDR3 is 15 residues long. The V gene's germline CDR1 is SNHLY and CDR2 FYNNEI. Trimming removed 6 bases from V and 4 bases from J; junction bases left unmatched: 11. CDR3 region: CASRPRDSMGTEAFF. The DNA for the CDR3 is TGTGCCAGCAGACCACGGGACAGTATGGGCACTGAAGCTTTCTTT. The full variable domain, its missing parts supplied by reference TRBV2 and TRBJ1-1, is EPEVTQTPSHQVTQMGQEVILRCVPISNHLYFYWYRQILGQKVEFLVSFYNNEISEKSEIFDDQFSVERPDGSNFTLKIRSTKLEDSAMYFCASRPRDSMGTEAFFGQGTRLTVV.

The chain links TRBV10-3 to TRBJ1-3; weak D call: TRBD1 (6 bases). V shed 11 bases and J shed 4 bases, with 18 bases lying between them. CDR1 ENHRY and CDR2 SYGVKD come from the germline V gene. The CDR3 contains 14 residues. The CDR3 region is CAHALQGSGNTIYF. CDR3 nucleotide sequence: TGTGCCCATGCGCTCCAGGGGTCCGGAAACACCATATATTTT.

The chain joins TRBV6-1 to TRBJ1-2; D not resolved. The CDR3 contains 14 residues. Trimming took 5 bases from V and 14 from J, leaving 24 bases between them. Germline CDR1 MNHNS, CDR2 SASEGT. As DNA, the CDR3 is TGTGCCAGCAGTTCTAGCCGGTTTTCGTTTTTAGCGACCTTC. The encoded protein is CASSSSRFSFLATF.

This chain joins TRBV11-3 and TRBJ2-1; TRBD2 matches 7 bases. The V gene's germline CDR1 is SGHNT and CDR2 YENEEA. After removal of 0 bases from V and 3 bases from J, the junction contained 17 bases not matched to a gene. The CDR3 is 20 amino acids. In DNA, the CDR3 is TGTGCCAGCAGCTTAGATAGACTAGCCTACGGGATTGAGGGCTACAATGAGCAGTTCTTC. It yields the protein CASSLDRLAYGIEGYNEQFF.

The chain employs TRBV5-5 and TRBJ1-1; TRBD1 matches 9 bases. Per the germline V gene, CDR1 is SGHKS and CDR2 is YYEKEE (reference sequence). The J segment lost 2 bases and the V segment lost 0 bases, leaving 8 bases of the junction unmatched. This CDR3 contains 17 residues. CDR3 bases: TGTGCCAGCAGCTTGGTAGGACAGGGGTTGCTTAACACTGAAGCTTTCTTT. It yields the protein CASSLVGQGLLNTEAFF.

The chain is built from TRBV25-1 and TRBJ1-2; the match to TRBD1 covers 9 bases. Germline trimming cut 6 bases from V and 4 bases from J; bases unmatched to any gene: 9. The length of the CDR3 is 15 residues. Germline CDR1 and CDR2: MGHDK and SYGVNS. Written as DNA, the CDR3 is TGTGCCAGCAGCTCACAGACAGGGGGAGTCTATGGCTACACCTTC. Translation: CASSSQTGGVYGYTF.

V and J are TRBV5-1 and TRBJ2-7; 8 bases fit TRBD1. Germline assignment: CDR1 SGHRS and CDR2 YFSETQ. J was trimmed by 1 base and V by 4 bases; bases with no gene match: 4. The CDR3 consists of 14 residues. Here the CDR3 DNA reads TGCGCCAGCAGCCCCGGGGACAGGTCCTACGAGCAGTACTTC. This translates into CASSPGDRSYEQYF.

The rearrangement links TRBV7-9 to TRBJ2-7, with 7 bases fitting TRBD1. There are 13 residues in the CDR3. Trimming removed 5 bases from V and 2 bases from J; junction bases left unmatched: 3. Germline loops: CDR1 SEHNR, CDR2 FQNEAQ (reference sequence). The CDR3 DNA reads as TGTGCCAGCAGCCTGGACAGGACCTACGAGCAGTACTTC. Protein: CASSLDRTYEQYF.

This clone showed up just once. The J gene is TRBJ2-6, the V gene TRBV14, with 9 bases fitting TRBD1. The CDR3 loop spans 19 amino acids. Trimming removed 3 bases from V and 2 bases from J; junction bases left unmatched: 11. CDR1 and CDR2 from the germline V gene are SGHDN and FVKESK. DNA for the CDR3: TGTGCCAGCAGCCATACCGGGACAGGGCAACGTACTGGGGCCAACGTCCTGACTTTC. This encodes CASSHTGTGQRTGANVLTF.

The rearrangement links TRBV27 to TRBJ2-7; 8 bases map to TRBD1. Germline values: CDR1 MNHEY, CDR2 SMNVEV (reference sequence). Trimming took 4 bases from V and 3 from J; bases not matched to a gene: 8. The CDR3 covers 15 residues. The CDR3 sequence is CASSSFGQGYYEQYF. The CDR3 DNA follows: TGTGCCAGCAGTTCCTTCGGACAGGGTTACTACGAGCAGTACTTC.

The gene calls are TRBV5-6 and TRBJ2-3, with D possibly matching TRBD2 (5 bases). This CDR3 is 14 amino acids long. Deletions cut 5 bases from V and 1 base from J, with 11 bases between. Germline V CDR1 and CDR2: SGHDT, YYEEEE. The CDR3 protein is CASRRTGGTDTQYF. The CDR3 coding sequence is TGTGCCAGCAGGAGGACCGGGGGCACAGATACGCAGTATTTT.

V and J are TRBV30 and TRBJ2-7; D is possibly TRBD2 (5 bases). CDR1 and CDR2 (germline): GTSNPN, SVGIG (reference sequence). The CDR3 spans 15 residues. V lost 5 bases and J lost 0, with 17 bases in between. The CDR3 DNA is TGTGCCTGGTCGGCCGGACTCCTGAGCTCCTACGAGCAGTACTTC. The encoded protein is CAWSAGLLSSYEQYF.

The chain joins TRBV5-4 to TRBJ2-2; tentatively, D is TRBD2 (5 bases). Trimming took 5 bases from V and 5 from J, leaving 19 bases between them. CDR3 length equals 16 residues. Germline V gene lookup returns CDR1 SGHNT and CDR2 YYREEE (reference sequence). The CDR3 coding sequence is TGTGCCAGCAGTCAAACGGGGAAATTAGGGACCGGGGAGCTGTTTTTT. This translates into CASSQTGKLGTGELFF.

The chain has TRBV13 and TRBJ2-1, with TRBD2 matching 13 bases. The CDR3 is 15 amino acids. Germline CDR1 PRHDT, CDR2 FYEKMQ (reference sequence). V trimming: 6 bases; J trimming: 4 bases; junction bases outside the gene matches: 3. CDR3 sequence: CASSSLAGGYNEQFF. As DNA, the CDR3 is TGTGCCAGCAGTTCACTAGCGGGAGGGTACAATGAGCAGTTCTTC.

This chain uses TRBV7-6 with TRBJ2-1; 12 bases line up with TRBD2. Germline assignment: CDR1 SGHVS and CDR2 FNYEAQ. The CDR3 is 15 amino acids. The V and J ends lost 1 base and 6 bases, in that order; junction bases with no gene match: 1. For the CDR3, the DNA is TGTGCCAGCAGCTTAGGACTAGCGGGAGTCAATGAGCAGTTCTTC. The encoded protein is CASSLGLAGVNEQFF.

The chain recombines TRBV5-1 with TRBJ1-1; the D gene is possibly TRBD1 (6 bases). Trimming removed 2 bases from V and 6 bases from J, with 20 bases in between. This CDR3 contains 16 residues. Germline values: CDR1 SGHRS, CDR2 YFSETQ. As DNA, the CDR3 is TGCGCCAGCAGCTTTCGGTCGTCTGGCGAGGGGGCTGAAGCTTTCTTT. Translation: CASSFRSSGEGAEAFF.